The sequence of this T cell receptor (beta chain) was determined in a study of blood T cell repertoires in COVID-19. Study at large: Sample material is recorded as cDNA or gDNA derived from T cells, B-cell-depleted T cells, or PBMCs.

Using immunoSEQ multiplex PCR, the repertoire was profiled, and TCRdb retains in-frame clones only, with some absent. The sample lists about 260,000 clones, roughly 88% seen once, with about 0.7% in the top ten. The CDR3 is 15 amino acids. The junction had 9 bases not matched to a gene; V was cut back by 1 base and J by 7 bases. CDR1 and CDR2 (germline): SGHAT, FQNNGV. The sequenced material came from peripheral blood. The gene calls are TRBV11-2 and TRBJ1-2; 7 nucleotides match TRBD1. This receptor was obtained from a human donor in a cohort sampled during active COVID-19. The DNA for the CDR3 is TGTGCCAGCAGCTTAGTAGCAGGACAGGAAAGTGGCTACACCTTC. Translated, it gives CASSLVAGQESGYTF.